The text below deals with one T cell receptor (beta chain). Its binding antigen is unknown. Per-base qualities were not stored, and no clone one base away is much larger. The listed sequencing device is Illumina NovaSeq 6000. cDNA libraries for TCRalpha and TCRbeta were prepared by 5'RACE using constant-segment primers, with sample barcodes and unique molecular identifiers added. RNA was extracted from every sample with Trizol reagent. Amplification of the libraries took two PCR steps, and the second step added a second sample barcode plus Illumina TruSeq adapters. Libraries were sequenced on an Illumina NovaSeq with 2 x 150 bp paired-end reads. The source study handled its data this way. With migec v1.2.7, reads were demultiplexed and then collapsed into UMI-guided consensus sequences. Using mixcr v2.1.11, the UMI consensuses were aligned to TRA and TRB V and J templates and assembled into clonotypes. Expanded or contracted clonotypes were those called significant by both edgeR and NoisET, with noise models trained on biological replicates. edgeR calls used a false discovery rate-adjusted p below 0.01 and a log2 fold-change threshold of 1. As an exploratory analysis of dynamics, max-normalized trajectories of the 1000 most abundant clonotypes were examined by PCA with hierarchical clustering. Separately sequenced CD4+ and CD8+ repertoires were used to assign a CD4 or CD8 phenotype to each responding clone. The public reads were reprocessed in TCRdb via fastp at Q25 and MiXCR, keeping in-frame beta chains. Identical CDR3 protein sequences are pooled into one entry, listed with their most common genes and DNA. Here the V and J calls rest on TCRdb's processing, not on the authors' analysis. This sample has hundreds of thousands of distinct CDR3 sequences in its table, and 15% to 20% of those were observed once. Jointly, the top ten make up roughly 7.8% of the sample.

The CDR3 contains 16 residues, cysteine and phenylalanine counted. The retained sequence is limited to the CDR3, 48 bases, with the frame set at the first base. CDR1 and CDR2 (LGHNA, YNFKEQ) derive from the germline V gene. For this chain, trimming is 1 base at the V end and 1 base at the J end, and the number of junction bases without a gene match is 2. The sample comes from a study of T-cell memory formation after mild COVID-19 (dated by TCRdb to about 2021). As for the study more broadly: TCR sequence clusters from the two donors were largely donor specific. Longitudinal TCRalpha and TCRbeta repertoire sequencing tracked T-cell clones expanding and contracting after mild COVID-19 in a couple of donors. Two young, previously healthy adult volunteers, one female and one male, were included in the cohort. Paper-wide results and their limitations: Only two mild cases were covered by the study, and larger cohorts that include severe cases with pre-infection samples were considered necessary. Clones contracting from day 15 to 85 had balanced CD4/CD8 phenotypes, while a second wave expanding from day 15 to 37 was biased towards CD4+. Contracting CD4+ clones turned up mainly in the CM and EM memory subsets, whereas EMRA was where CD8+ clones were enriched. SARS-CoV-2 specificity was not confirmed for the second-wave clones peaking on day 37. Some responding clones were detected in pre-infection memory, suggesting pre-existing cross-reactive memory T cells joined the SARS-CoV-2 response.

Ficoll-Paque density gradient centrifugation was used to isolate PBMCs. This sequence uses TRBV4-2 and TRBJ2-5; TRBD1 fits 11 bases in the junction. This receptor was identified in an adult woman who had mild COVID-19 (a few samples of this study predate the infection). The sample titles of this study are shuffled in the database, so cell type and time point are left out; the donor was told from shared clones. Sample: PBMCs or a T cell subset sorted from them (not recorded which). CDR3 reads: CASSQAGTGGQETQYF. Read as DNA, the sequence is TGTGCCAGCAGCCAAGCCGGGACAGGGGGCCAAGAGACCCAGTACTTC.